This T cell receptor beta chain was sequenced during a study of graft-versus-host responses after intestinal transplantation. Trimming shortened V by 3 bases and J by 2 bases, and 8 bases separated the two germline ends. The CDR3 is made up of 13 amino acids. Germline V CDR1 and CDR2: SGHDT, YYEEEE. A word on this clone: Antigen unknown.

Assay used: immunoSEQ multiplex PCR; TCRdb lists only in-frame clones, some missing. Here the sample spans about 130,000 clones, more than 90% being singletons. The TCR sequence derives from a human donor who received an intestinal transplant. The material was unstimulated CD4+ T cells sorted from spleen or lymph node cells, obtained before intestinal transplant. The chain has TRBV5-6 and TRBJ1-2; no clear D. CDR3 loop: CASSSGLNYGYTF. In nucleotides, the CDR3 is TGTGCCAGCAGCTCCGGACTCAACTATGGCTACACCTTC.